This TCR beta chain was identified during a study of CD8+ T cells in alopecia areata. Study at large: Oral tofacitinib (5 to 10 mg twice daily) was administered to treated patients. Points from the study as a whole: Scalp samples also contribute reads from the resident alphabeta T cells found in normal skin.

V dropped 7 bases and J dropped 1 base, with 8 bases sitting between them. Germline-derived CDR1 and CDR2 are SQVTM and ANQGSEA. The CDR3 runs 12 residues. Collected material from alopecia areata patients comprised lesional scalp punch biopsies and peripheral blood. The researchers isolated CD4+ and CD8+ T cells from PBMCs by sorting. This clone is medium-sized in the sample. Antigen: not known. cDNA reverse transcribed from extracted RNA served as the sequencing template. Profiled with immunoSEQ multiplex PCR; TCRdb holds only in-frame clones, not every one. Found here are some 170,000 clones, around 63% of them singletons; the top ten hold 1.5% to 2%.

The clonotype originates from a human donor with alopecia areata. This chain uses TRBV29-1 with TRBJ1-3; no definite D call. Here the sequenced sample was CD4+ T cells sorted from blood, taken at week 0. This chain's CDR3 is CSGSNSGNTIYF. CDR3 nucleotides: TGCAGCGGGTCCAATTCTGGAAACACCATATATTTT.